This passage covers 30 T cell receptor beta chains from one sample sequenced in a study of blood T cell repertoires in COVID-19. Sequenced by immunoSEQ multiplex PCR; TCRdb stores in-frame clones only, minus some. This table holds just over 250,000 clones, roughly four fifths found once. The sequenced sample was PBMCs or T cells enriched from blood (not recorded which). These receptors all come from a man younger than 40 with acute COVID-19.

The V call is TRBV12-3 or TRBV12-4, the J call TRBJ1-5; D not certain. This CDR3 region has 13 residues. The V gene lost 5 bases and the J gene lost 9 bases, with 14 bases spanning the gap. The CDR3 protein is CASSTRPPGPQHF. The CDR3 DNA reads TGTGCCAGCAGTACGCGACCGCCGGGGCCCCAGCATTTT.

The chain's CDR3 is CASSPQAGQGNEKLFF. Written as DNA, the CDR3 is TGCGCCAGCAGCCCACAGGCGGGACAGGGTAATGAAAAACTGTTTTTT. The V and J genes are TRBV5-1 and TRBJ1-4; 9 bases line up with TRBD1. Trimming at V came to 4 bases and at J to 4 bases, leaving 8 bases not matched to a gene. CDR1 is SGHRS, CDR2 YFSETQ, per germline. This CDR3 spans 16 amino acids.

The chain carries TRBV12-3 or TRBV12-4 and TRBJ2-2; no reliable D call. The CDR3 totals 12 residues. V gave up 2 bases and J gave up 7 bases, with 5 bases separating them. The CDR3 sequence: CASSLSVGELFF. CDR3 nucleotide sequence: TGTGCCAGCAGTTTAAGCGTCGGGGAGCTGTTTTTT.

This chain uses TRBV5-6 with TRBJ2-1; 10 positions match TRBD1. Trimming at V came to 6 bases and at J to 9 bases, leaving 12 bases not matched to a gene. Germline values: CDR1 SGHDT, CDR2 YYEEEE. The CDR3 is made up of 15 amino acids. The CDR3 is CASKRGQGGFGEQFF. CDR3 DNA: TGTGCCAGCAAACGTGGACAGGGGGGATTTGGTGAGCAGTTCTTC.

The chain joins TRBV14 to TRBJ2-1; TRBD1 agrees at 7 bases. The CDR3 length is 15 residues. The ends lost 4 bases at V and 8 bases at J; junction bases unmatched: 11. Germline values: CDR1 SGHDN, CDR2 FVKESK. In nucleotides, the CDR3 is TGTGCCAGCAGCCCAACTAAGACAGGGTGGCATGAGCAGTTCTTC. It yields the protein CASSPTKTGWHEQFF.

The CDR3 region is CASSETSGGYNEQFF. CDR3 sequence (DNA): TGTGCCAGCAGTGAGACTAGCGGGGGCTACAATGAGCAGTTCTTC. V gene TRBV6-4 combines with J gene TRBJ2-1; TRBD2 agrees at 12 bases. This CDR3 has 15 residues. The V segment lost 3 bases and the J segment 3 bases; nucleotides outside the gene matches: 0. Germline V lookup: CDR1 MRHNA, CDR2 SNTAGT.

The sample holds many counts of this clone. CDR3 sequence: CASSTGGQAPRPQHF. In DNA form, the CDR3 reads TGTGCCAGCAGCACCGGAGGACAGGCCCCCCGGCCCCAGCATTTT. This chain uses TRBV7-9 with TRBJ1-5; TRBD1 matches 7 bases. Trimming removed 5 bases from V and 9 bases from J; junction bases left unmatched: 13. The germline V gene encodes CDR1 SEHNR and CDR2 FQNEAQ (reference sequence). This CDR3 contains 15 residues.

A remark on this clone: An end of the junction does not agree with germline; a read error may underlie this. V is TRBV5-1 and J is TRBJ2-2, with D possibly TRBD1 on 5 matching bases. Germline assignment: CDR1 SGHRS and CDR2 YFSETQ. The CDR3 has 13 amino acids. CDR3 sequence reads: CASSIGVTGELFF. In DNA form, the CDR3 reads TGTGCCAGCAGCATAGGGGTCACCGGGGAGCTGTTTTTT.

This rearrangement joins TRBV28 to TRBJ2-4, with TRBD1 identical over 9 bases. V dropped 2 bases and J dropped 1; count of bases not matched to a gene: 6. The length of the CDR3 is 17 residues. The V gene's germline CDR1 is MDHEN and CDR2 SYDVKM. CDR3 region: CASSLGGQGQAKNIQYF. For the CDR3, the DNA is TGTGCCAGCAGTTTAGGGGGACAGGGACAGGCCAAAAACATTCAGTACTTC.

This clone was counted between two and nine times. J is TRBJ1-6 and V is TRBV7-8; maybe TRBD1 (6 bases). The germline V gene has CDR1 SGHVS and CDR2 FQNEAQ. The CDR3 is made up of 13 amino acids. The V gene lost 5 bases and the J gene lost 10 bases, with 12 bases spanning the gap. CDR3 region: CASSPDSNSPLHF. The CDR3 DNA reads TGTGCCAGCAGCCCGGACAGTAACTCACCCCTCCACTTT.

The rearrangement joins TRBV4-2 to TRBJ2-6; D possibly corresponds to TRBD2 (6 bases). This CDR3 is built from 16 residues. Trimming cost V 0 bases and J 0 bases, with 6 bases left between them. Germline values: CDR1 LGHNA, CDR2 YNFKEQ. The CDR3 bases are TGTGCCAGCAGCCAAGAGGGGGGCTCTGGGGCCAACGTCCTGACTTTC. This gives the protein CASSQEGGSGANVLTF.

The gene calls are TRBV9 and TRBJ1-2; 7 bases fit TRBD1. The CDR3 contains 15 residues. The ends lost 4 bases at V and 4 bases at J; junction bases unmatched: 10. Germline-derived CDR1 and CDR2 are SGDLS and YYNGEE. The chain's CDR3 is CASSLRAGGIYGYTF. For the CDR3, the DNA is TGTGCCAGCAGCCTCCGGGCAGGGGGAATCTATGGCTACACCTTC.

CDR3 bases: TGTGCCAGCAGTGAATATGGGCAGGGGGGTGGCTACACCTTC. Translation gives CASSEYGQGGGYTF. The rearrangement joins TRBV25-1 to TRBJ1-2; 7 positions agree with TRBD1. Germline CDR1 is MGHDK and CDR2 is SYGVNS. CDR3 length equals 14 residues. V gave up 0 bases and J gave up 7 bases; unmatched junction bases: 5.

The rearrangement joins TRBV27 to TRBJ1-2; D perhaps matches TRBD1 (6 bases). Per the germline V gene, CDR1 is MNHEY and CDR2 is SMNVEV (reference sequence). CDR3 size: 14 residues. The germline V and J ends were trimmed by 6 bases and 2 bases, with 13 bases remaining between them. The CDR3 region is CASRTRQENYGYTF. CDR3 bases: TGTGCCAGCAGGACTCGACAGGAGAACTATGGCTACACCTTC.

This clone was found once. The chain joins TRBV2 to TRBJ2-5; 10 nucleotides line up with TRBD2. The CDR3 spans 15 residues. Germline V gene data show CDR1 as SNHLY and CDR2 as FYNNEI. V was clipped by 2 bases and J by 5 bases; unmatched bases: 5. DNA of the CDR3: TGTGCCAGCAGTGAAACTAGCGGGATGGGGGAGACCCAGTACTTC. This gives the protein CASSETSGMGETQYF.

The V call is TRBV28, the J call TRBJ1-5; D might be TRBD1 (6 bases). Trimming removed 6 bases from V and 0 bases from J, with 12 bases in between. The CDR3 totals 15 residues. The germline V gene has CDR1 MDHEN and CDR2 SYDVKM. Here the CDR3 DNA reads TGTGCCAGCAGGAAGGGGGGGGATAGCAATCAGCCCCAGCATTTT. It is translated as CASRKGGDSNQPQHF.

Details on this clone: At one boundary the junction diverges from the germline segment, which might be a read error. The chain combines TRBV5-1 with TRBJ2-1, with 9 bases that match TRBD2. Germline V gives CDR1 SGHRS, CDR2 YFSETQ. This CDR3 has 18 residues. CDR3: CASSPGGRATFSYNEQFF. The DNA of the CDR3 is TGTGCCAGCAGTCCTGGCGGGAGGGCCACTTTCTCCTACAATGAGCAGTTCTTC.

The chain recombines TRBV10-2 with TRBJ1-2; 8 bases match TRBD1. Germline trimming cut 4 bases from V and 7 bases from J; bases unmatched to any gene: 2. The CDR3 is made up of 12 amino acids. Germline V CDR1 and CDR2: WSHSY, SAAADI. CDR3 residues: CASSVDRGGYTF. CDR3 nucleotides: TGCGCCAGCAGTGTCGACAGGGGTGGCTACACCTTC.

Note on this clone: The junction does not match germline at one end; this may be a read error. The CDR3 protein is CASSYRVPRGEEAFF. CDR3 DNA sequence: TGTGCCAGCAGCTATCGCGTCCCGAGAGGCGAGGAAGCTTTCTTT. This chain connects TRBV5-1 to TRBJ1-1; the D is unclear. Per the germline V gene, CDR1 is SGHRS and CDR2 is YFSETQ. CDR3 length equals 15 residues.

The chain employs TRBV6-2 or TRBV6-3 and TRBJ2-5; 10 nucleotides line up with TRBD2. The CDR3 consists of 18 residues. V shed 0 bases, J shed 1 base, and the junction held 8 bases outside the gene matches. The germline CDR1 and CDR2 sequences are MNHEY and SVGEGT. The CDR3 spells CASSYSIQVAGGQETQYF. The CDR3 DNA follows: TGTGCCAGCAGTTACTCGATTCAGGTAGCGGGAGGCCAAGAGACCCAGTACTTC.

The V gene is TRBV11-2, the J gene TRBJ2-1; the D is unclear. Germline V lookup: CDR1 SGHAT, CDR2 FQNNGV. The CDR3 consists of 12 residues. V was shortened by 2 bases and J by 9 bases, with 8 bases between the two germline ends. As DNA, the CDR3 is TGTGCCAGCAGCTTATTTCGCGCTGAGCAGTTCTTC. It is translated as CASSLFRAEQFF.

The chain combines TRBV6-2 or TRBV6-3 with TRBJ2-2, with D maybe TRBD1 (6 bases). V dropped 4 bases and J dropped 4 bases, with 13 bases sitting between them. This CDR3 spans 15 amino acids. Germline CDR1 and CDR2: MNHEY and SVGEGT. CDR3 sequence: CASSFGQLGTGELFF. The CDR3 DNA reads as TGTGCCAGCAGTTTTGGACAGCTAGGCACCGGGGAGCTGTTTTTT.

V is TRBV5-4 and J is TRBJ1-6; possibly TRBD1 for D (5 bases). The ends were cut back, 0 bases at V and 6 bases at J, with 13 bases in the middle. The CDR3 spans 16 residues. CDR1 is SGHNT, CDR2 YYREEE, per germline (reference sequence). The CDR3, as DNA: TGTGCCAGCAGCTTGGGCAGGGCCGGGCTTAATTCACCCCTCCACTTT. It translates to CASSLGRAGLNSPLHF.

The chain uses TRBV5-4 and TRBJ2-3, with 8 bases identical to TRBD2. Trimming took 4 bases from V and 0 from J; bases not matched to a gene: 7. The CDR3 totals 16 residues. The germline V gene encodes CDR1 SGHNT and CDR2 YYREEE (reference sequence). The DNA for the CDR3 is TGTGCCAGCAGCCCTCGGGGGGGGGTTAGCACAGATACGCAGTATTTT. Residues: CASSPRGGVSTDTQYF.

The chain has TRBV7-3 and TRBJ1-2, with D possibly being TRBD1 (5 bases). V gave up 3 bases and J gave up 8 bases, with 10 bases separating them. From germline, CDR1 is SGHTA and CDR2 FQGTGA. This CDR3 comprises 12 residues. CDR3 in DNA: TGTGCCAGCAGCTTGGGGACTGCAGGCTACACCTTC. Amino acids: CASSLGTAGYTF.

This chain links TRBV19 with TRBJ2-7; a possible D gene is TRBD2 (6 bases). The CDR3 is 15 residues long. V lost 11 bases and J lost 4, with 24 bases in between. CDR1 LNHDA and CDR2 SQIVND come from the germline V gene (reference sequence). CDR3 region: CARHPSGGFLYEQYV. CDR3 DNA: TGTGCCCGACATCCGAGTGGAGGGTTCCTTTACGAGCAGTACGTC.

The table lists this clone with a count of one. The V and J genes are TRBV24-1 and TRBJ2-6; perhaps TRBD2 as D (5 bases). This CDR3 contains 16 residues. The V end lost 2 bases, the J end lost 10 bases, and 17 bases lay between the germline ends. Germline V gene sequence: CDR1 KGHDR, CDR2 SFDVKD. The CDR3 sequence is CATSDSREPESNVLTF. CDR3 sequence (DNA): TGTGCCACCAGTGATTCCCGGGAACCTGAGTCTAACGTCCTGACTTTC.

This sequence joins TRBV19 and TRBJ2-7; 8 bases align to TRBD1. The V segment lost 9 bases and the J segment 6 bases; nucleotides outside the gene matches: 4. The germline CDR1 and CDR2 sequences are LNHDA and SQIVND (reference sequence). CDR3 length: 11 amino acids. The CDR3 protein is CARATGVEQYV. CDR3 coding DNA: TGTGCCAGGGCGACAGGGGTCGAGCAGTACGTC.

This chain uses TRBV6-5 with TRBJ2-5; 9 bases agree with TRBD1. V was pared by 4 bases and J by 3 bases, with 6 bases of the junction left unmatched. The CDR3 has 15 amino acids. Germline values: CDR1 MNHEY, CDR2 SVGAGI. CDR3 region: CASSSAGQGEETQYF. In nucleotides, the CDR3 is TGTGCCAGCAGTTCCGCGGGACAGGGTGAAGAGACCCAGTACTTC.

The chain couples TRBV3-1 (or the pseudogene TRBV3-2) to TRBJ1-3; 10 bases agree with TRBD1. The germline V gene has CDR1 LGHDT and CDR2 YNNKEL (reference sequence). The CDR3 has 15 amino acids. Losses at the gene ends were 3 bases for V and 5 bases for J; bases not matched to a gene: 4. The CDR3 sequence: CASSQGQGNRNTIYF. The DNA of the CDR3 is TGTGCCAGCAGCCAGGGACAGGGGAATAGAAACACCATATATTTT.